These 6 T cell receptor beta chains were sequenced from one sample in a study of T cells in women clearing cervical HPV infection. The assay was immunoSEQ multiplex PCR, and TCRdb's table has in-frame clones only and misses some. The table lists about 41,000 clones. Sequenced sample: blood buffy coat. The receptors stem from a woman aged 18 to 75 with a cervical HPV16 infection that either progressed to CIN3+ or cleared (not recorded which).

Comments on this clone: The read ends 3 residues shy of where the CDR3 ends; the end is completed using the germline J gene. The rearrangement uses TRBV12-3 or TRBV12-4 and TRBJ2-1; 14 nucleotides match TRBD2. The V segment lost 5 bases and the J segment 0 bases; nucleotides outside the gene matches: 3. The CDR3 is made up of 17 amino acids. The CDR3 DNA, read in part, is TGTGCCAGCAGTGGGACTAGCGGGGGCCACTCCTACAATGAG. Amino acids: CASSGTSGGHSYNE. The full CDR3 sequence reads CASSGTSGGHSYNEQFF.

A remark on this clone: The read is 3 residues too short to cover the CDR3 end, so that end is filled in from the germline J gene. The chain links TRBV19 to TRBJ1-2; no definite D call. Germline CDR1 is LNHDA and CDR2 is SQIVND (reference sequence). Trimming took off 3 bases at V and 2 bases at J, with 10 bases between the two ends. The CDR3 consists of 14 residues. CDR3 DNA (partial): TGTGCCAGTAGTATCGCAGAAGGGAACTATGGC. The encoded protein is CASSIAEGNYG. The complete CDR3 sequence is CASSIAEGNYGYTF.

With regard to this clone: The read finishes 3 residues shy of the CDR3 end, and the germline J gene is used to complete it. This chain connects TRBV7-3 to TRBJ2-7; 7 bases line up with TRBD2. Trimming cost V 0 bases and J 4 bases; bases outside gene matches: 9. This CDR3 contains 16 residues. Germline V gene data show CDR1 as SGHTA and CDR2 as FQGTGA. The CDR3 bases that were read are TGTGCCAGCAGCTTAACCTCCCGCGGGAGCGGATACGAG. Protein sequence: CASSLTSRGSGYE. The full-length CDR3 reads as CASSLTSRGSGYEQYF.

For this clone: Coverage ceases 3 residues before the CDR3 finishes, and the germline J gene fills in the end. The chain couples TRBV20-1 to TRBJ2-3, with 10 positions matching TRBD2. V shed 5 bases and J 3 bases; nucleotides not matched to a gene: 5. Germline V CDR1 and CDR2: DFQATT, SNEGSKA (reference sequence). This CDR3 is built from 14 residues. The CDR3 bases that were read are TGCAGTGCTTGGACTAGCGGAAATACAGATACG. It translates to CSAWTSGNTDT. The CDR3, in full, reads CSAWTSGNTDTQYF.

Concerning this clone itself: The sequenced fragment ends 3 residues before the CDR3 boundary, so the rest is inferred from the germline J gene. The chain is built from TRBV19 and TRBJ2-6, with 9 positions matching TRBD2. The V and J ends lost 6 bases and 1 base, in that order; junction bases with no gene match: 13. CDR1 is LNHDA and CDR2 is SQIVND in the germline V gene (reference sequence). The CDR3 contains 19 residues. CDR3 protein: CASSPLLAGPRSGANVLTF. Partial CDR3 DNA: TGTGCCAGTAGCCCTTTACTAGCGGGCCCTCGATCTGGGGCCAACGTC.

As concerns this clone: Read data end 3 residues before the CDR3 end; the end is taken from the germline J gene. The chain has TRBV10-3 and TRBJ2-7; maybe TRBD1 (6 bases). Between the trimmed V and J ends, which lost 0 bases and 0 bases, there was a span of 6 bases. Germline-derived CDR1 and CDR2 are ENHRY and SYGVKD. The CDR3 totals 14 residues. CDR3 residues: CAISESRGSYEQYF. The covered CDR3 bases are TGTGCCATCAGTGAGTCCAGGGGCTCCTACGAG.